The 20 T cell receptor beta chains reported below all come from one sample, sequenced in a study of blood T cell repertoires in COVID-19. TCRdb's copy holds only in-frame clones and misses some; the assay was immunoSEQ multiplex PCR. The sample shows about 320,000 clones, roughly nine tenths of them seen only once. Specimen: PBMCs or T cells enriched from blood (not recorded which). Every receptor here comes from a man aged 60-69 years who had recovered from COVID-19.

The chain links TRBV13 to TRBJ2-3, with D perhaps matching TRBD1 (5 bases). V lost 5 bases to trimming and J lost 2 bases, with 14 bases between them. The CDR3 covers 15 residues. Germline V lookup: CDR1 PRHDT, CDR2 FYEKMQ (reference sequence). The CDR3 DNA reads as TGTGCCAGCAGCATAGACAGAATGGCCACAGATACGCAGTATTTT. This codes for CASSIDRMATDTQYF.

This sequence joins TRBV28 and TRBJ2-7; D is unclear. The CDR3 loop spans 15 amino acids. CDR1 is MDHEN, CDR2 SYDVKM, per germline. V lost 5 bases to trimming and J lost 3 bases, with 17 bases between them. DNA of the CDR3: TGTGCCAGCAGTGAGGTAGCAGTAAGAAACTACGAGCAGTACTTC. Encoded protein: CASSEVAVRNYEQYF.

This clone was counted between two and nine times. The chain carries TRBV6-5 and TRBJ1-1; possibly TRBD1 for D (5 bases). The CDR3 has 15 residues. Germline CDR1 is MNHEY and CDR2 is SVGAGI. V shed 5 bases and J shed 2 bases, with 15 bases lying between them. The CDR3: CASSPAGRANTEAFF. The CDR3 DNA follows: TGTGCCAGCAGTCCGGCGGGACGAGCTAACACTGAAGCTTTCTTT.

V usage is TRBV15 and J usage is TRBJ2-2; 9 bases agree with TRBD2. The CDR3 consists of 18 residues. Germline-derived CDR1 and CDR2 are LNHNV and YYDKDF (reference sequence). The trim removed 2 bases at V and 2 bases at J, leaving 9 bases unmatched. Written as DNA, the CDR3 is TGTGCCACCAGCAGATGGGCCCCTAGCGGGATAAACACCGGGGAGCTGTTTTTT. It specifies CATSRWAPSGINTGELFF.

As for this clone: This sample also contains other DNA sequences that code for the same CDR3. The chain has TRBV5-1 and TRBJ2-1; 10 nucleotides align to TRBD2. The trim removed 0 bases at V and 12 bases at J, leaving 12 bases unmatched. This CDR3 is 16 amino acids long. The V gene's germline CDR1 is SGHRS and CDR2 YFSETQ. The CDR3 reads CASSLAGAGGLAAQFF. As DNA, the CDR3 is TGCGCCAGCAGCTTGGCCGGAGCGGGGGGGCTGGCCGCGCAGTTCTTC.

The chain combines TRBV28 with TRBJ1-2; D perhaps matches TRBD1 (6 bases). V lost 2 bases and J lost 4, with 11 bases in between. The CDR3 loop spans 14 amino acids. Germline assignment: CDR1 MDHEN and CDR2 SYDVKM. In DNA, the CDR3 is TGTGCCAGCAGTTTACGGACAGCTTCCTATGGCTACACCTTC. Amino acid sequence: CASSLRTASYGYTF.

The J gene is TRBJ1-1, the V gene TRBV29-1; D remains ambiguous. The CDR3 consists of 12 residues. V shed 7 bases and J shed 4 bases, with 13 bases lying between them. The V gene's germline CDR1 is SQVTM and CDR2 ANQGSEA. The CDR3 loop is CSESRGGTEAFF. The CDR3, as DNA: TGCAGCGAGTCCCGGGGAGGCACTGAAGCTTTCTTT.

CDR3 sequence: CASSVSQTGIHEQYF. The CDR3 nucleotides are TGTGCCAGCAGCGTTAGTCAGACAGGGATACACGAGCAGTACTTC. V usage is TRBV9 and J usage is TRBJ2-7; 7 nucleotides line up with TRBD1. Unmatched junction bases numbered 10, after V lost 2 bases and J lost 5 bases. Per the germline V gene, CDR1 is SGDLS and CDR2 is YYNGEE. The CDR3 consists of 15 residues.

This clone was detected only once. The chain employs TRBV19 and TRBJ1-2; the D gene is possibly TRBD1 (6 bases). The CDR3 is 13 amino acids. CDR1 is LNHDA and CDR2 is SQIVND in the germline V gene (reference sequence). V was cut by 0 bases and J by 4 bases, with 6 bases left in between. The CDR3 coding sequence is TGTGCCAGTAGTATAGACAGGGGCTATGGCTACACCTTC. It codes for CASSIDRGYGYTF.

The rearrangement links TRBV7-9 to TRBJ2-7; a weak D match, TRBD1 (6 bases). The CDR3 loop spans 17 amino acids. V was shortened by 6 bases and J by 1 base, with 22 bases between the two germline ends. Germline lookup yields CDR1 SEHNR and CDR2 FQNEAQ (reference sequence). This CDR3 reads CASRPNPTGRASYEQYF. The CDR3, as DNA: TGTGCCAGCAGGCCAAATCCCACAGGGCGAGCGTCCTACGAGCAGTACTTC.

The CDR3 sequence: CASSLELNGANVLTF. The CDR3 DNA reads TGCGCCAGCAGCTTGGAGCTCAATGGGGCCAACGTCCTGACTTTC. The chain joins TRBV5-1 to TRBJ2-6; D is unresolved. The CDR3 is 15 amino acids. Looked up from germline, CDR1 is SGHRS and CDR2 is YFSETQ. Trimming shortened V by 0 bases and J by 3 bases, and 7 bases separated the two germline ends.

This chain joins TRBV6-2 or TRBV6-3 and TRBJ1-6, with D unclear. The CDR3 covers 15 residues. Per the germline V gene, CDR1 is MNHEY and CDR2 is SVGEGT. Trimming took off 4 bases at V and 10 bases at J, with 17 bases between the two ends. CDR3 in DNA: TGTGCCAGCAGTTTGGAGGGAGTGAAGGTCTCACCCCTCCACTTT. Translated: CASSLEGVKVSPLHF.

This clone is a singleton in its sample. This rearrangement joins TRBV7-9 to TRBJ1-2; 7 nucleotides match TRBD1. The CDR3 contains 12 residues. Germline V CDR1 and CDR2: SEHNR, FQNEAQ (reference sequence). The V gene end was trimmed by 4 bases and the J gene end by 10 bases; junction bases not matched to a gene: 6. The CDR3 DNA sequence: TGTGCCAGCAGCTCTAGGGGGCGTAACTACACCTTC. Amino acid sequence: CASSSRGRNYTF.

The chain joins TRBV19 to TRBJ2-3, with TRBD2 matching over 7 bases. Trimming at V came to 3 bases and at J to 6 bases, leaving 12 bases not matched to a gene. CDR3 length: 16 residues. Germline V gene lookup returns CDR1 LNHDA and CDR2 SQIVND (reference sequence). For the CDR3, the DNA is TGTGCCAGTAGTATGGCGTTCGGCGGGAGAGCCGATACGCAGTATTTT. It translates to CASSMAFGGRADTQYF.

This chain joins TRBV6-2 or TRBV6-3 and TRBJ1-5; 9 bases align to TRBD1. J lost 2 bases, V lost 2 bases, and 1 base had no gene match. There are 15 residues in the CDR3. Germline V gives CDR1 MNHEY, CDR2 SVGEGT. CDR3 coding DNA: TGTGCCAGCAGTTACGGGACAGGGCGCAATCAGCCCCAGCATTTT. Translated: CASSYGTGRNQPQHF.

This chain joins TRBV4-1 and TRBJ2-1, with 7 bases that match TRBD1. The CDR3 runs to 13 residues. Trimming cost V 3 bases and J 9 bases; bases outside gene matches: 5. Germline CDR1 and CDR2: MGHRA and YSYEKL. CDR3 DNA: TGCGCCAGCAGCCAGCACAGGGGCGGTGAGCAGTTCTTC. This gives the protein CASSQHRGGEQFF.

The chain couples TRBV30 to TRBJ1-6, with D possibly being TRBD1 (5 bases). Between the trimmed V and J ends, which lost 4 bases and 6 bases, there was a span of 16 bases. Germline CDR1 is GTSNPN and CDR2 is SVGIG (reference sequence). CDR3 size: 15 residues. The CDR3 here is CAWTPPRGGNSPLHF. DNA of the CDR3: TGTGCCTGGACCCCCCCCCGGGGGGGTAATTCACCCCTCCACTTT. Drawing the rest from reference TRBV30 and TRBJ1-6, the complete variable domain is SQTIHQWPATLVQPVGSPLSLECTVEGTSNPNLYWYRQAAGRGLQLLFYSVGIGQISSEVPQNLSASRPQDRQFILSSKKLLLSDSGFYLCAWTPPRGGNSPLHFGNGTRLTVT.

The chain employs TRBV7-2 and TRBJ1-1, with D unresolved. Germline CDR1 reads SGHTA; CDR2 reads FQGNSA. Trimming removed 6 bases from V and 6 bases from J, with 14 bases in between. The CDR3 covers 13 residues. This CDR3 reads CASRSTPVAEAFF. In DNA, the CDR3 is TGTGCCAGCAGATCAACTCCGGTCGCTGAAGCTTTCTTT.

The genes are TRBV27 and TRBJ2-6; 7 bases fit TRBD1. The CDR3 contains 15 residues. Losses at the gene ends were 5 bases for V and 5 bases for J; bases not matched to a gene: 6. Germline lookup yields CDR1 MNHEY and CDR2 SMNVEV (reference sequence). The CDR3 DNA follows: TGTGCCAGCAGTCCCGGGACAGTGTGGGCCAACGTCCTGACTTTC. Translating it yields CASSPGTVWANVLTF.

This sequence joins TRBV6-2 or TRBV6-3 and TRBJ2-1; TRBD2 agrees at 10 bases. Trimming removed 6 bases from V and 6 bases from J; junction bases left unmatched: 8. The CDR3 totals 15 residues. In germline, CDR1 is MNHEY, CDR2 SVGEGT. The CDR3 here is CASSNPGLATNEQFF. The CDR3, as DNA: TGTGCCAGCAGCAACCCGGGACTAGCGACCAATGAGCAGTTCTTC.